This is a list of T cell receptor beta chains from one sample in a study of OX40 agonist ivuxolimab in advanced cancers. Some clones are missing from TCRdb's copy, which holds only in-frame ones; the method was immunoSEQ multiplex PCR. There are 65,000 to 95,000 clones in the sample; 70% to 85% occur only once, and over 3% lies in the top ten. Sequenced here: CD4+ or CD8+ T cells sorted from blood, sampled in a trial of the OX40 agonist ivuxolimab. These receptors were taken from an adult with an advanced solid tumor such as melanoma, head and neck, liver or kidney cancer. Both conserved end residues are part of each CDR3. A D gene is named only where the DNA matches it firmly.

TRBJ1-1 14 - TRBV7-8 CASSVRRVNTEAFF TGTGCCAGCAGCGTGCGACGGGTGAACACTGAAGCTTTCTTT
TRBJ2-3 13 - TRBV19 CASSSQSTDTQYF TGTGCCAGTAGTTCACAGAGCACAGATACGCAGTATTTT
TRBJ2-7 13 - TRBV28 CASSPTGTYEQYF TGTGCCAGCAGCCCCACAGGGACCTACGAGCAGTACTTC
TRBJ2-3 14 - TRBV5-1 CATGVGRNGDTQYF TGCGCCACCGGAGTGGGCCGGAACGGGGATACGCAGTATTTT
TRBJ2-7 15 TRBD2 TRBV10-3 CAISEGTSGSYEQYF TGTGCCATCAGTGAGGGGACTAGCGGATCCTACGAGCAGTACTTC
TRBJ1-1 18 TRBD1 TRBV19 CASSTATNRGAVNTEAFF TGTGCCAGTAGTACCGCAACAAACAGGGGTGCCGTGAACACTGAAGCTTTCTTT
TRBJ2-7 15 - TRBV28 CASSFSLKVPYEQYF TGTGCCAGCAGTTTCTCACTTAAGGTGCCCTACGAGCAGTACTTC
TRBJ2-7 14 TRBD1 TRBV5-1 CASSLSGGDYEQYF TGCGCCAGCAGCTTATCAGGGGGCGACTACGAGCAGTACTTC
TRBJ2-3 16 - TRBV7-9 CASSLGLAASTDTQYF TGTGCCAGCAGCTTAGGGCTAGCCGCTAGCACAGATACGCAGTATTTT
TRBJ2-1 11 TRBD1 TRBV6-5 CASRQGYEQFF TGTGCCAGCAGACAGGGGTATGAGCAGTTCTTC
TRBJ2-5 14 TRBD1 TRBV11-2 CASSLGQGQETQYF TGTGCCAGCAGCTTAGGACAGGGCCAAGAGACCCAGTACTTC
TRBJ2-1 11 - TRBV29-1 CSVEADTGGLF TGCAGCGTTGAAGCCGACACGGGCGGGCTCTTC
TRBJ2-5 15 - TRBV5-1 CASSSWGQGVEVQYF TGCGCCAGCTCCTCCTGGGGACAAGGAGTGGAGGTCCAGTACTTC
TRBJ1-2 11 TRBD1 TRBV28 CATRQGYGYTF TGTGCCACCAGACAGGGGTATGGCTACACCTTC
TRBJ1-5 16 - TRBV21-1 CASSHRGGVIDQPQHF TGTGCCAGCAGCCATAGGGGGGGGGTGATCGATCAGCCCCAGCATTTT
TRBJ2-7 18 TRBD2 TRBV7-8 CASSSGLAGGPVQYEQYF TGTGCCAGCAGCTCGGGACTAGCGGGAGGGCCTGTTCAGTACGAGCAGTACTTC
TRBJ2-1 16 TRBD2 TRBV6-4 CASSPSGTRRYNEQFF TGTGCCAGCAGCCCCAGCGGGACTAGACGCTACAATGAGCAGTTCTTC
TRBJ2-7 17 - TRBV5-1 CASSLAVGTPETYEQYF TGCGCCAGCAGCTTGGCCGTGGGGACACCAGAGACCTACGAGCAGTACTTC
TRBJ2-5 15 - TRBV2 CASSAGVSLRETQYF TGTGCCAGCAGCGCCGGGGTGTCCCTACGAGAGACCCAGTACTTC
TRBJ1-2 15 - TRBV15 CATSRDAVTNYGYTF TGTGCCACCAGCAGAGATGCGGTCACCAACTATGGCTACACCTTC
TRBJ2-3 14 - TRBV27 CASSLSAGTDTQYF TGTGCCAGCAGTTTATCCGCCGGGACAGATACGCAGTATTTT
TRBJ2-5 13 - TRBV28 CASSDWLEETQYF TGTGCCAGCAGTGACTGGCTGGAAGAGACCCAGTACTTC
TRBJ2-7 15 TRBD2 TRBV19 CASSMPSSGAYEQYF TGTGCCAGTAGTATGCCGAGTAGCGGGGCTTACGAGCAGTACTTC
TRBJ2-2 15 - TRBV4-3 CASSLDQSGAGELFF TGCGCCAGCAGCCTAGACCAGTCGGGGGCCGGGGAGCTGTTTTTT
TRBJ1-1 14 - TRBV7-9 CASSPSSRETEAFF TGTGCCAGCAGCCCGTCGTCGAGGGAGACTGAAGCTTTCTTT
TRBJ1-4 15 - TRBV4-1 CASSHGWVGGEKLFF TGCGCCAGCAGCCATGGGTGGGTGGGAGGTGAAAAACTGTTTTTT
TRBJ2-1 13 - TRBV19 CASSIDTHLGKFF TGTGCCAGTAGTATAGACACCCACCTTGGGAAGTTCTTC
TRBJ2-7 15 TRBD1 TRBV9 CASTKGSAGGREQYF TGTGCCAGCACTAAAGGGTCGGCAGGGGGCAGGGAGCAGTACTTC
TRBJ2-7 16 - TRBV4-2 CASSQDLPAGHYEQYF TGTGCCAGCAGCCAAGATTTACCAGCGGGACACTACGAGCAGTACTTC
TRBJ2-7 14 TRBD1 TRBV6-5 CASSPGTGDYEQYF TGTGCCAGCAGTCCCGGGACAGGGGACTACGAGCAGTACTTC
TRBJ2-5 15 - TRBV10-3 CAISEFAREQETQYF TGTGCCATCAGTGAGTTTGCAAGGGAACAAGAGACCCAGTACTTC
TRBJ2-7 14 TRBD1 TRBV6-6 CASSYAWDSHEQYF TGTGCCAGCAGTTACGCCTGGGACAGCCACGAGCAGTACTTC
TRBJ2-7 14 - TRBV6-1 CASSEGIYVYEQYF TGTGCCAGCAGTGAAGGGATTTACGTCTACGAGCAGTACTTC
TRBJ2-5 16 TRBD1 TRBV27 CASSLSPGTAQETQYF TGTGCCAGCAGTTTATCCCCCGGGACAGCCCAAGAGACCCAGTACTTC
TRBJ2-7 17 TRBD2 TRBV4-3 CASSSGLAGGPLYEQYF TGCGCCAGCAGCTCGGGACTAGCGGGAGGGCCTTTATACGAGCAGTACTTC